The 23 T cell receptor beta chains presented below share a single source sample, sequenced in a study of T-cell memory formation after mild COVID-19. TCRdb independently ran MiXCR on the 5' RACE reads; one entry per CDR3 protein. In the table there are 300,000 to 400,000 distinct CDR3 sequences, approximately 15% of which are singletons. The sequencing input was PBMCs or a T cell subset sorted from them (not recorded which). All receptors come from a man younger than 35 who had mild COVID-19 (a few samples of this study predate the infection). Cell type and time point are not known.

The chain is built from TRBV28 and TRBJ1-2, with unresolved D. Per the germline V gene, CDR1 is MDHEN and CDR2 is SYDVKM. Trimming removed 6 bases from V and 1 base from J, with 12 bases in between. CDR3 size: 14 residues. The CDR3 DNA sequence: TGTGCCAGCAGCTTCGGGCAGAATAACTATGGCTACACCTTC. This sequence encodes CASSFGQNNYGYTF.

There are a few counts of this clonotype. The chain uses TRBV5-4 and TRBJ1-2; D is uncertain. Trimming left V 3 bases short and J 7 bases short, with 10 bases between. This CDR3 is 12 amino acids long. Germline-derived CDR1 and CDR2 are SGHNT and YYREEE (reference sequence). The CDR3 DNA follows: TGTGCCAGCAGCTCAACCTTGGGTGGCTACACCTTC. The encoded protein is CASSSTLGGYTF.

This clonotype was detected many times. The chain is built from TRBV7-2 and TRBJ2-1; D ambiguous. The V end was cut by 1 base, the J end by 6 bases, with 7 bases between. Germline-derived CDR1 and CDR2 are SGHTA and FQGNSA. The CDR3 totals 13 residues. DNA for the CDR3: TGTGCCAGCAGCTTAGGCGTTGCCAATGAGCAGTTCTTC. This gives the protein CASSLGVANEQFF.

CDR3 sequence (DNA): TGTGCCAGCAGCCAAGATAGAGCGTGGACAGGGGGCCGCTTTCCCACCTTC. Its translation is CASSQDRAWTGGRFPTF. The chain employs TRBV14 and TRBJ1-2, with 11 positions matching TRBD1. CDR1 is SGHDN, CDR2 FVKESK, per germline. There are 17 residues in the CDR3. V shed 0 bases and J 13 bases; nucleotides not matched to a gene: 16.

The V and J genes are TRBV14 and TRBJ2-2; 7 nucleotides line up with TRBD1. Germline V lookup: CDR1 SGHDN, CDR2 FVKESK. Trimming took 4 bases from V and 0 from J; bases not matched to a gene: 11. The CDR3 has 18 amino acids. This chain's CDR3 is CASSPYRQGDTNTGELFF. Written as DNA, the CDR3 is TGTGCCAGCAGCCCCTACAGACAGGGCGATACGAACACCGGGGAGCTGTTTTTT. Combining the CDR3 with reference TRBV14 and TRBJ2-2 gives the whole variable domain EAGVTQFPSHSVIEKGQTVTLRCDPISGHDNLYWYRRVMGKEIKFLLHFVKESKQDESGMPNNRFLAERTGGTYSTLKVQPAELEDSGVYFCASSPYRQGDTNTGELFFGEGSRLTVL.

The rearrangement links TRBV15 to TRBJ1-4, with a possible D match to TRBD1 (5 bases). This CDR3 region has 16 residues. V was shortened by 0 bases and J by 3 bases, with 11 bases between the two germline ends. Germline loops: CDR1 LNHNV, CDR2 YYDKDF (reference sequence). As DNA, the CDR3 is TGTGCCACCAGCAGAGATCCTGGGGCAGCTAATGAAAAACTGTTTTTT. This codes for CATSRDPGAANEKLFF.

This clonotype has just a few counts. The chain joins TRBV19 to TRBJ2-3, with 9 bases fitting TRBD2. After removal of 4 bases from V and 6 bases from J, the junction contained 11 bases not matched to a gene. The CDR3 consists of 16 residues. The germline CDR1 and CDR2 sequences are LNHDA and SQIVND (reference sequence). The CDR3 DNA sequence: TGTGCCAGTAGTACGGGCGGGGGGGCCGGCGGGGATACGCAGTATTTT. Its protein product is CASSTGGGAGGDTQYF.

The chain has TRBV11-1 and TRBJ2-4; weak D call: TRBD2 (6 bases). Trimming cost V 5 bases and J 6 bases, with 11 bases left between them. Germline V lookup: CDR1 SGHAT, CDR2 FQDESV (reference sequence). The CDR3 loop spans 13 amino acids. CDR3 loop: CASSPGLSNIQYF. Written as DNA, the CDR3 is TGTGCCAGCAGCCCGGGACTCTCAAACATTCAGTACTTC.

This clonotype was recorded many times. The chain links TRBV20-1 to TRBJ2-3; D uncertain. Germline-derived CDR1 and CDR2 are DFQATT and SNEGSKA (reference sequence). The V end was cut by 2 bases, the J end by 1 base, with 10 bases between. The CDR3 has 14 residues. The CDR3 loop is CSARIGWGTDTQYF. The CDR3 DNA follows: TGCAGTGCTAGAATTGGGTGGGGCACAGATACGCAGTATTTT.

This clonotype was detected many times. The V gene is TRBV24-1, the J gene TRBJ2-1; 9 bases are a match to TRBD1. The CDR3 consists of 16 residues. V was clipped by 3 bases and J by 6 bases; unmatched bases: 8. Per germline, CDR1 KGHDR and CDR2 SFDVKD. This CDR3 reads CATSDDAGTGLNEQFF. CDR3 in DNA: TGTGCCACCAGTGATGACGCCGGGACAGGGCTCAATGAGCAGTTCTTC.

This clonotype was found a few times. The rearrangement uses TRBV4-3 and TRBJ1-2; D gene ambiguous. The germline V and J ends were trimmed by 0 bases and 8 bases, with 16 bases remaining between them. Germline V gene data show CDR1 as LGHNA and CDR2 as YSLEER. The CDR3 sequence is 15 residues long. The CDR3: CASSQDNNHPRGYTF. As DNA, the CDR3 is TGCGCCAGCAGCCAAGATAATAACCATCCACGGGGCTACACCTTC.

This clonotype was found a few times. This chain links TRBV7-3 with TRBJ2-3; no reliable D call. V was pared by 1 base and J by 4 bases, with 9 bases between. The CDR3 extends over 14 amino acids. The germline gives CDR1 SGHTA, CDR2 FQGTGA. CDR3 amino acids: CASSLKTIPDTQYF. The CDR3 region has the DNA TGTGCCAGCAGCTTAAAGACCATCCCAGATACGCAGTATTTT.

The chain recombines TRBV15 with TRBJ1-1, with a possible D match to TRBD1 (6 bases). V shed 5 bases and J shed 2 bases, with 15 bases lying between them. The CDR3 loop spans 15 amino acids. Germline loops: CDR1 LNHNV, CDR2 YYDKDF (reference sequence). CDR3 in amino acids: CATSDSRTANTEAFF. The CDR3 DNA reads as TGTGCCACCAGCGATTCACGGACAGCCAACACTGAAGCTTTCTTT.

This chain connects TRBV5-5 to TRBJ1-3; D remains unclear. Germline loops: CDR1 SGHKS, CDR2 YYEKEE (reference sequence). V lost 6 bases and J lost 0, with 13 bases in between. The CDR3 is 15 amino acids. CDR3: CASTVAGNSGNTIYF. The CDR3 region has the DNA TGTGCCAGCACCGTGGCAGGCAACTCTGGAAACACCATATATTTT.

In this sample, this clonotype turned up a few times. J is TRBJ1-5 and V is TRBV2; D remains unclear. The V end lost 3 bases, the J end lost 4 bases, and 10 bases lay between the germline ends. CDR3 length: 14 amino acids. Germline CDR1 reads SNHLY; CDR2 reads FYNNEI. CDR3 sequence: CASSDGRDNQPQHF. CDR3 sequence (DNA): TGTGCCAGCAGTGACGGTAGGGATAATCAGCCCCAGCATTTT.

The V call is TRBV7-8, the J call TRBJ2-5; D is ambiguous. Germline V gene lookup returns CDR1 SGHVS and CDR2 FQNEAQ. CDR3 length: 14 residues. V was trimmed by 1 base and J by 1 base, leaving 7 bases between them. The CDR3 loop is CASSLGSVQETQYF. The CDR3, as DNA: TGTGCCAGCAGCTTAGGGTCAGTCCAAGAGACCCAGTACTTC. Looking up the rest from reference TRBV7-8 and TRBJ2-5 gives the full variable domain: GAGVSQSPRYKVAKRGQDVALRCDPISGHVSLFWYQQALGQGPEFLTYFQNEAQLDKSGLPSDRFFAERPEGSVSTLKIQRTQQEDSAVYLCASSLGSVQETQYFGPGTRLLVL.

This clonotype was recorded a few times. CDR3 protein: CAITTGPGLAGGNTGELFF. The CDR3, as DNA: TGTGCCATCACCACAGGGCCGGGACTAGCGGGGGGAAACACCGGGGAGCTGTTTTTT. The chain combines TRBV10-3 with TRBJ2-2; 15 bases agree with TRBD2. The junction had 11 bases not matched to a gene; V was cut back by 7 bases and J by 2 bases. Germline CDR1 reads ENHRY; CDR2 reads SYGVKD. This CDR3 is 19 amino acids long.

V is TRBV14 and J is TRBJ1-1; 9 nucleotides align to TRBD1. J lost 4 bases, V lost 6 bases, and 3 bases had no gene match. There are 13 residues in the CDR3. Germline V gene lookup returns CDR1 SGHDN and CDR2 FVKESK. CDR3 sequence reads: CASRLTGGTEAFF. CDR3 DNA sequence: TGTGCCAGCAGACTGACAGGGGGCACTGAAGCTTTCTTT.

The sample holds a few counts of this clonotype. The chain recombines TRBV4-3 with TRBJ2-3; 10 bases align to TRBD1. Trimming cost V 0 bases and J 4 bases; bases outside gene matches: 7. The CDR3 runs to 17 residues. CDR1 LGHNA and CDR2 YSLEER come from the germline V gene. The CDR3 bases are TGCGCCAGCAGCCAAGACTGGGGGACAGGGGATGCAGATACGCAGTATTTT. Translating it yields CASSQDWGTGDADTQYF.

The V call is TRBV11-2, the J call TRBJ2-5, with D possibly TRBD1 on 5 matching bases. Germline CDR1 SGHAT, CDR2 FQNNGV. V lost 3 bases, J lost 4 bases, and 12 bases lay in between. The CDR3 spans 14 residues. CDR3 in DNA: TGTGCCAGCAGCTTTGCACAGGTGGGAGAGACCCAGTACTTC. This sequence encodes CASSFAQVGETQYF.

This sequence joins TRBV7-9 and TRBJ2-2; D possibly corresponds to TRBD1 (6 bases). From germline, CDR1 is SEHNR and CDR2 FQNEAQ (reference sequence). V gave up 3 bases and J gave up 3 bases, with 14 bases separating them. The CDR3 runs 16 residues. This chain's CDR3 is CASSLNWGRHTGELFF. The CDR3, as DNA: TGTGCCAGCAGCTTGAATTGGGGGCGGCACACCGGGGAGCTGTTTTTT. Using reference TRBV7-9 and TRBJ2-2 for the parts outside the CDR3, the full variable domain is DTGVSQNPRHKITKRGQNVTFRCDPISEHNRLYWYRQTLGQGPEFLTYFQNEAQLEKSRLLSDRFSAERPKGSFSTLEIQRTEQGDSAMYLCASSLNWGRHTGELFFGEGSRLTVL.

CDR3 in DNA: TGTGCCAGCAGTTCCGGGACCTTTCACTCCTACGAGCAGTACTTC. The encoded protein is CASSSGTFHSYEQYF. The V gene is TRBV6-6, the J gene TRBJ2-7, with D possibly being TRBD1 or TRBD2 (5 bases each). Per germline, CDR1 MNHNY and CDR2 SVGAGI (reference sequence). V shed 4 bases and J shed 0 bases, with 13 bases lying between them. The CDR3 length is 15 residues.

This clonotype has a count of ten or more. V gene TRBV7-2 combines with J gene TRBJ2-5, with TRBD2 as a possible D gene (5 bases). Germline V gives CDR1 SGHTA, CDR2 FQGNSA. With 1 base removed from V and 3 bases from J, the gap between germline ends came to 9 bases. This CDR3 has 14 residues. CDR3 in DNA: TGTGCCAGCAGCTTAGTAACGGGAAAAGAGACCCAGTACTTC. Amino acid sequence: CASSLVTGKETQYF.